This TCR beta chain is drawn from a study of shared clonotypes between healthy human individuals. CDR1 is LNHNV, CDR2 YYDKDF, per germline (reference sequence). The germline V and J ends were trimmed by 7 bases and 5 bases, with 24 bases remaining between them. CDR3 size: 17 residues. Free of recent acute infections or vaccinations, the donors were healthy HIV-negative adults. Extraction of genomic DNA in unsorted samples used about 90 million PBMCs. Each subset's genomic DNA was shared equally among a number of immunoSEQ plates. Using immunoSEQ multiplex PCR, the repertoire was profiled, and TCRdb retains in-frame clones only, with some absent. Among some 500,000 clones listed, around three quarters were seen once. About this clone itself: Its antigen is as yet unknown.

Study-wide points: Sharing of clonotypes among donors was expected to vary with sequencing depth.

The V gene is TRBV15, the J gene TRBJ2-1; D possibly uses TRBD1 or TRBD2 (6 bases each). This TCR was recovered from a woman aged 40 to 49 in good health. Some clones in this sample may be carry-over from other donors' samples. Sequenced input: PBMCs. The CDR3 here is CATTQGRTAGGNNEQFF. The CDR3 region has the DNA TGTGCCACCACCCAGGGGCGCACAGCGGGTGGCAACAATGAGCAGTTCTTC.